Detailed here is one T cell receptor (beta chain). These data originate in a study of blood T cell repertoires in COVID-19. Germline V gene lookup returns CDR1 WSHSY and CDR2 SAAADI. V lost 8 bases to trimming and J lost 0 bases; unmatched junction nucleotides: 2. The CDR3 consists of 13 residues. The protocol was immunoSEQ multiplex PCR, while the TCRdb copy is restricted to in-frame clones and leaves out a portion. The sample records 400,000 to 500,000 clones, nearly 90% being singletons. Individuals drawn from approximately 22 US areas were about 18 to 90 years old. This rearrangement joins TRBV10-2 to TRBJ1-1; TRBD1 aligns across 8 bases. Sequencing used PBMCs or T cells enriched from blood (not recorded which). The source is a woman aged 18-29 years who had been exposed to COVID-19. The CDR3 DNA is TGCGCCAGCGCGGGACAGGTGAACACTGAAGCTTTCTTT. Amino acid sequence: CASAGQVNTEAFF.